The T cell receptor (beta chain) under discussion was sequenced for a study of identical twins. Study-wide findings and caveats: Zero-insertion findings could be partly confounded by invariant cells (MAIT and iNKT cells).

This clonotype was found many times. As yet, its antigen is unknown. CDR3 length: 13 residues. Germline CDR1 and CDR2: SNHLY and FYNNEI. Trimming removed 7 bases at V and 1 base at J, with 9 bases between. Using its own MiXCR run on the 5' RACE reads, TCRdb lists one record per CDR3 protein. Altogether fewer than 550,000 distinct CDR3 sequences are present, more than 13% being singletons, with the ten largest covering approximately 0.98%. These data also featured in a second study, about yellow fever vaccine responses in identical twins.

The clonotype originates from a woman aged 18-30 years in good health. The V and J genes are TRBV2 and TRBJ2-3; D unresolved. Specimen: CD4+ T cells sorted from blood. The CDR3: CASNGVGTDTQYF. CDR3 bases: TGTGCCAGCAATGGGGTGGGCACAGATACGCAGTATTTT.